Shown below are 26 T cell receptor beta chains from a single sample sequenced in a study of blood T cells in healthy people across ages. Primed by a sample-barcoded 5' primer and a J-beta primer mix, a second PCR proceeded for about 6 to 11 cycles. TCRdb itself ran the 5' RACE reads through MiXCR, one entry per CDR3 protein. Of around 870,000 distinct CDR3 sequences in the sample, 25% to 30% were seen once. The sample comprised blood. The receptors here all came from a woman aged 80 or older in good health.

The V and J genes are TRBV24-1 and TRBJ1-2; tentatively, D is TRBD1 (5 bases). Trimming pared 4 bases from V and 4 bases from J, leaving 9 bases between. The CDR3 consists of 13 residues. CDR1 is KGHDR, CDR2 SFDVKD, per germline. Here the CDR3 reads CATSEGVGYGYTF. CDR3 DNA: TGTGCCACCAGTGAAGGGGTGGGCTATGGCTACACCTTC.

The chain has TRBV4-2 and TRBJ2-2, with a tentative D call TRBD2 (6 bases). This CDR3 is built from 16 residues. CDR1 is LGHNA, CDR2 YNFKEQ, per germline. V was pared by 0 bases and J by 3 bases, with 11 bases between. This chain's CDR3 is CASSQDKAGHTGELFF. For the CDR3, the DNA is TGTGCCAGCAGCCAAGATAAGGCGGGGCACACCGGGGAGCTGTTTTTT.

This clonotype was recorded a few times. The chain couples TRBV7-2 to TRBJ2-1; D may be TRBD2 (7 bases). With the DNA end fitting TRBJ2-7 better, the J assignment may be wrong. Germline V lookup: CDR1 SGHTA, CDR2 FQGNSA. The CDR3 spans 16 residues. Written as DNA, the CDR3 is TGTGCCAGCAGCGGGAGGGGGGAGAGCTCCTACAATGAGCAGTACTTC. It translates to CASSGRGESSYNEQYF.

This clonotype was seen only a few times. The chain links TRBV28 to TRBJ2-2; TRBD1 agrees at 9 bases. V shed 6 bases, J shed 4 bases, and the junction held 3 bases outside the gene matches. The CDR3 runs to 14 residues. Germline V gene lookup returns CDR1 MDHEN and CDR2 SYDVKM. In nucleotides, the CDR3 is TGTGCCAGCAGGACAGGGGGGTCCACCGGGGAGCTGTTTTTT. This codes for CASRTGGSTGELFF.

Worth noting for this clonotype: This may be a read error, as it is one base from a much larger clone. The chain links TRBV7-8 to TRBJ2-5; 7 bases are a match to TRBD1. There are 13 residues in the CDR3. Germline values: CDR1 SGHVS, CDR2 FQNEAQ. Written as DNA, the CDR3 is TGTGCCGGCAGCTTTACAGGGGTTGGGGAGCAGTACTTC. Translating gives CAGSFTGVGEQYF.

This clonotype has only a few counts. This chain links TRBV5-6 with TRBJ2-1; 9 bases are a match to TRBD1. With the DNA end fitting TRBJ2-7 better, the J assignment may be wrong. The CDR3 is 16 residues long. Germline V gives CDR1 SGHDT, CDR2 YYEEEE. CDR3 in DNA: TGTGCCAGCAGGGTGGAGGGACAGGGATCCTACAATGAGCAGTACTTC. It encodes CASRVEGQGSYNEQYF.

This clonotype was counted many times. The chain links TRBV3-1 to TRBJ2-7; no clear D gene. Trimming shortened V by 8 bases and J by 6 bases, and 11 bases separated the two germline ends. Germline-derived CDR1 and CDR2 are LGHDT and YNNKEL (reference sequence). CDR3 length equals 11 residues. The CDR3 is CASSKALEQYF. In nucleotides, the CDR3 is TGTGCCAGCTCAAAGGCCCTCGAGCAGTACTTC.

This clonotype was counted between two and nine times. The rearrangement joins TRBV6-2 or TRBV6-3 to TRBJ1-6; D remains ambiguous. V lost 2 bases, J lost 16 bases, and 12 bases lay in between. The CDR3 covers 12 residues. In germline, CDR1 is MNHEY, CDR2 SVGEGT. CDR3 nucleotides: TGTGCCAGCAGTTACCCCGCGGTTTCTCTCCACTTT. Translated, it gives CASSYPAVSLHF.

This clonotype was counted ten times or more. The V gene is TRBV4-2, the J gene TRBJ1-2; the match to TRBD1 covers 7 bases. The CDR3 length is 17 residues. The V gene end was trimmed by 0 bases and the J gene end by 5 bases; junction bases not matched to a gene: 12. Germline loops: CDR1 LGHNA, CDR2 YNFKEQ. The CDR3 nucleotides are TGTGCCAGCAGCCAAGATTTTTCGCGGGACAGCGAGTATGGCTACACCTTC. Its translation: CASSQDFSRDSEYGYTF.

Remarks on this clonotype: A single base separates this from a much larger clone, so it may be a read error. V gene TRBV20-1 combines with J gene TRBJ1-2; TRBD1 aligns across 7 bases. This CDR3 comprises 12 residues. Trimming at V came to 5 bases and at J to 2 bases, leaving 2 bases not matched to a gene. Germline V gives CDR1 DFQATT, CDR2 SNEGSKA (reference sequence). CDR3 DNA: TGCAGTGCTGGGACAGAAAACTATGGCTACACCTTC. Its translation is CSAGTENYGYTF.

About this clonotype itself: Since a much larger clone is just one base distant, this may be a read error. The V call is TRBV9, the J call TRBJ2-1; D gene unclear. The J call may be incorrect, as the DNA end agrees better with TRBJ2-7. CDR3 length equals 13 residues. From germline, CDR1 is SGDLS and CDR2 YYNGEE. The CDR3 is CASSTRTYNEQYF. The DNA for the CDR3 is TGTGCCAGCAGCACCCGTACGTACAATGAGCAGTACTTC.

The genes are TRBV7-2 and TRBJ2-1; 9 bases fit TRBD2. Germline V lookup: CDR1 SGHTA, CDR2 FQGNSA. V lost 4 bases to trimming and J lost 9 bases; unmatched junction nucleotides: 4. There are 13 residues in the CDR3. Here the CDR3 DNA reads TGTGCCAGCAGCTCCCTAGCGGGACGTGAGCAGTTCTTC. Translating gives CASSSLAGREQFF.

The chain employs TRBV12-3 or TRBV12-4 and TRBJ2-7; no clear D. V gave up 7 bases and J gave up 7 bases, with 20 bases separating them. CDR3 length: 14 amino acids. CDR3 DNA sequence: TGTGCCAGCAAACGGACCAGCTCTGGGGTTGAGCAGTACTTC. This translates into CASKRTSSGVEQYF.

This clonotype was counted between two and nine times. The J gene is TRBJ2-5, the V gene TRBV19; TRBD1 matches 7 bases. V trimming: 0 bases; J trimming: 5 bases; junction bases outside the gene matches: 9. The CDR3 spans 16 residues. Germline CDR1 is LNHDA and CDR2 is SQIVND (reference sequence). The CDR3 nucleotides read TGTGCCAGTAGTATAGATCCGAGGGGGCTTAGGGAGACCCAGTACTTC. This sequence encodes CASSIDPRGLRETQYF.

This clonotype was counted many times. The chain is built from TRBV6-2 or TRBV6-3 and TRBJ2-5; a possible D gene is TRBD2 (5 bases). CDR1 is MNHEY and CDR2 is SVGEGT in the germline V gene. The CDR3 length is 16 residues. V lost 6 bases, J lost 0 bases, and 17 bases lay in between. The CDR3 loop is CASSRLKPGNQETQYF. The CDR3 bases are TGTGCCAGCAGCAGACTAAAACCCGGGAACCAAGAGACCCAGTACTTC.

The chain employs TRBV11-1 and TRBJ2-7, with D perhaps assigned TRBD1 or TRBD2 (7 bases each). Between the trimmed V and J ends, which lost 5 bases and 7 bases, there was a span of 15 bases. Germline-derived CDR1 and CDR2 are SGHAT and FQDESV (reference sequence). The CDR3 runs to 13 residues. CDR3 in DNA: TGTGCCAGCAGCGCGCAGGGGGGGAATGAGCAGTACTTC. Protein sequence: CASSAQGGNEQYF.

The chain joins TRBV7-9 to TRBJ1-4; D gene ambiguous. Germline-derived CDR1 and CDR2 are SEHNR and FQNEAQ (reference sequence). The V end was cut by 5 bases, the J end by 7 bases, with 14 bases between. The CDR3 consists of 14 residues. The chain's CDR3 is CASSADALGEKLFF. The DNA for the CDR3 is TGTGCCAGCAGCGCCGACGCCCTGGGTGAAAAACTGTTTTTT.

Remarks on this clonotype: A much bigger clone sits one base away, suggesting this may be a read error. The chain links TRBV6-5 to TRBJ1-2; perhaps TRBD1 as D (5 bases). CDR1 is MNHEY and CDR2 is SVGAGI in the germline V gene. This CDR3 has 12 residues. CDR3: CASTKGLNGHTF. Here the CDR3 DNA reads TGTGCCAGCACTAAGGGGCTCAATGGCCACACCTTC.

The chain employs TRBV30 and TRBJ1-2; D remains ambiguous. Germline loops: CDR1 GTSNPN, CDR2 SVGIG (reference sequence). V dropped 0 bases and J dropped 6 bases, with 23 bases sitting between them. The CDR3 runs 17 residues. The CDR3 DNA sequence: TGTGCCTGGAGTGTTTTCCCCCGGCAAAGGGTGGGTAATGGCTACACCTTC. It encodes CAWSVFPRQRVGNGYTF.

In its sample, this clonotype was seen a few times. The V and J genes are TRBV29-1 and TRBJ1-1; D might be TRBD1 (5 bases). The length of the CDR3 is 8 residues. V was trimmed by 4 bases and J by 14 bases, leaving 8 bases between them. The germline CDR1 and CDR2 sequences are SQVTM and ANQGSEA. CDR3 in DNA: TGCAGCGTTGGGTCAGGGTTCTTT. Its translation is CSVGSGFF.

This clonotype was detected ten times or more. The chain carries TRBV5-6 and TRBJ2-1; 9 bases are a match to TRBD2. The V segment lost 0 bases and the J segment 2 bases; nucleotides outside the gene matches: 6. Germline values: CDR1 SGHDT, CDR2 YYEEEE. The length of the CDR3 is 17 residues. The CDR3 DNA sequence: TGTGCCAGCAGCTTGGCTATAATAGCGGGAGCCTACAATGAGCAGTTCTTC. It specifies CASSLAIIAGAYNEQFF.

The chain carries TRBV24-1 and TRBJ1-5; 11 bases are a match to TRBD1. V was clipped by 2 bases and J by 8 bases; unmatched bases: 4. CDR1 and CDR2 from the germline V gene are KGHDR and SFDVKD. The CDR3 covers 15 residues. The CDR3 nucleotides are TGTGCCACCAGTGATTCCGGACAGGGGGCTAAGCCCCAGCATTTT. This codes for CATSDSGQGAKPQHF.

The rearrangement joins TRBV2 to TRBJ2-5; tentative D call: TRBD1 (5 bases). Germline-derived CDR1 and CDR2 are SNHLY and FYNNEI. This CDR3 has 14 amino acids. Trimming stripped 2 bases from V and 4 bases from J, with 11 bases between. Here the CDR3 reads CASSEWQGRETQYF. CDR3 in DNA: TGTGCCAGCAGTGAATGGCAGGGCCGAGAGACCCAGTACTTC.

This clonotype was seen repeatedly, ten times or more. J is TRBJ1-2 and V is TRBV5-1; no clear D. The CDR3 extends over 15 amino acids. V shed 4 bases and J shed 2 bases, with 15 bases lying between them. Germline CDR1 SGHRS, CDR2 YFSETQ. CDR3 protein: CASSLTRAVNYGYTF. CDR3 DNA sequence: TGCGCCAGCAGCCTAACAAGGGCTGTGAACTATGGCTACACCTTC.

As regards this clonotype: A junction end diverges from the germline sequence, so it may reflect a read error. V usage is TRBV9 and J usage is TRBJ1-6, with D unclear. Looked up from germline, CDR1 is SGDLS and CDR2 is YYNGEE. CDR3 length equals 15 residues. This chain's CDR3 is CASSVEERMNSPPHF. The CDR3 DNA sequence: TGTGCCAGCAGCGTAGAGGAGAGGATGAATTCACCCCCCCACTTT.

This clonotype has only a few counts. The chain carries TRBV7-9 and TRBJ1-6, with TRBD1 identical over 10 bases. Trimming cost V 5 bases and J 10 bases; bases outside gene matches: 5. The CDR3 is made up of 14 amino acids. In germline, CDR1 is SEHNR, CDR2 FQNEAQ (reference sequence). CDR3 sequence reads: CASSERQGASPLHF. In nucleotides, the CDR3 is TGTGCCAGCAGCGAACGACAGGGGGCCTCACCCCTCCACTTT. The variable domain in full, completed from reference TRBV7-9 and TRBJ1-6, reads DTGVSQNPRHKITKRGQNVTFRCDPISEHNRLYWYRQTLGQGPEFLTYFQNEAQLEKSRLLSDRFSAERPKGSFSTLEIQRTEQGDSAMYLCASSERQGASPLHFGNGTRLTVT.